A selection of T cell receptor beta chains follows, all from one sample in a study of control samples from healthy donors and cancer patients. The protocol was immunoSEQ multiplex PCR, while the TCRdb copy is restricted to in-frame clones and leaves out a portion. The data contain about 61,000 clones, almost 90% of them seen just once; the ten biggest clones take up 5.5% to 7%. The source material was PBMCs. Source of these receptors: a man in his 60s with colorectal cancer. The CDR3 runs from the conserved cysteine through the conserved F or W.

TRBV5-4,CASSPQGSTDTQYF
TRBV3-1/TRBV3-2,CASMIGGGSRGGTGELFF
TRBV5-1,CASSGGTSSSYEQYF
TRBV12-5,CASASQSLGYEQFF
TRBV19,CASSPGGGPQYF
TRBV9,CASSVGLAGDLAKNIQYF
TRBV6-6,CASSDDPSPLHF
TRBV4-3,CASSRIRSNEKLFF
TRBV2,CASSGKARGNYGYTF
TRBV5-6,CASSLSGPYGYTF
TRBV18,CASSSTASRSGEQFF
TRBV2,CASSEQGGRDRDFRNTIYF
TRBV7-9,CASSLGRGPLKGGYTF
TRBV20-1,CRMGNTEAFF
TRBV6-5,CASSPGQGVGEQFF
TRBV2,CAGTQGKNTEAFF
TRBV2,CASSEALWGGKGYTF
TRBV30,CAWSVTRGVETQYF
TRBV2,CASTPGGSQETQYF
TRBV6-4,CASSLEAGDTTEAFF
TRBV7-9,CASSPRAAWGSGNTIYF
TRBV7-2,CASSLTGNSPLHF
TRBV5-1,CASSLRQGGDEQYF
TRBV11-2,CASSLDSSRYEQYF
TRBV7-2,CASSFGGNQETQYF
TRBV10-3,CAISGTSGELFF
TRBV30,CACRGVNEKLFF
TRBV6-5,CASSQRPLGNTEAFF
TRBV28,CASSLARTYEQYF
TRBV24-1,CATSDPTGRYATNEKLFF
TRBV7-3,CASSPVGGDTQYF
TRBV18,CASSKGGASYNEQFF
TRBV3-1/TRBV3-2,CASSQAREQYF
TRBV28,CASSGDVYNEQFF
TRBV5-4,CASSPSRDRSYEQYF
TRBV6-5,CASSYSWGDTQYF
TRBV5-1,CASSPTSGGIYEQFF
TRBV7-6,CASSPPGNSHYGYTF
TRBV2,CASTGGSNQPQHF
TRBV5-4,CASSLEPNQPQHF
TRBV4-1,CASSPTPGQGHTEAFF
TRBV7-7,CASSLGPQETQYF
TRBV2,CASNPTEGTTYEQYF
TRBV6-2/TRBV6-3,CASSYSKRGADTQYF
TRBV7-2,CASSPGQNTDTQYF